The 18 T cell receptor beta chains reported below all come from one sample, sequenced in a study of regulatory T cells in long-lasting Graves disease (dated by TCRdb to the early 2020s). What this sample's time point label stands for: persistent/refractory GD, antithyroid drugs over 5 years with positive TRAb. For both TCR sequencing and RNA sequencing, RNA was extracted from PBMCs in TRIzol. The receptor library was made with multiplex PCR. Sequencing took place on an Illumina HiSeq 4000. To build TCR beta libraries, CDR3 regions were amplified by Arm-PCR using iRepertoire HTBI primers. The public reads were run again by TCRdb, first through fastp at Q25 and then through MiXCR, and only productive beta chains were kept. CDR3 protein sequences are deduplicated, and each keeps its most common genes and DNA. Here the sample has 350,000 to 450,000 distinct CDR3 sequences; 21% occur a single time. The top ten clonotypes cover approximately 15% of the sample.

Sequencing was performed on peripheral blood mononuclear cells (PBMCs), taken when the disease was refractory, from a patient treated with antithyroid drugs. All receptors derive from a female donor with Graves disease.

This clonotype appeared a few times. This chain connects TRBV7-2 to TRBJ2-5; 10 nucleotides agree with TRBD1. Trimming cost V 4 bases and J 5 bases; bases outside gene matches: 7. The CDR3 is 15 residues long. Germline CDR1 SGHTA, CDR2 FQGNSA. The CDR3 here is CASSSWGTGDETQYF. For the CDR3, the DNA is TGTGCCAGCAGCTCCTGGGGGACAGGGGATGAGACCCAGTACTTC.

The chain has TRBV2 and TRBJ2-3, with TRBD2 matching over 8 bases. The CDR3 extends over 15 amino acids. Germline CDR1 is SNHLY and CDR2 is FYNNEI. Unmatched junction bases numbered 6, after V lost 3 bases and J lost 4 bases. This CDR3 reads CASSDGGRRADTQYF. The CDR3 coding sequence is TGTGCCAGCAGTGACGGCGGGAGGAGGGCAGATACGCAGTATTTT.

There are many counts of this clonotype. The chain joins TRBV28 to TRBJ2-4; 9 bases match TRBD2. Trimming cost V 8 bases and J 4 bases; bases outside gene matches: 9. Germline-derived CDR1 and CDR2 are MDHEN and SYDVKM. The CDR3 consists of 15 residues. This CDR3 reads CASHRGTSRKNIQYF. CDR3 coding DNA: TGTGCCAGCCACAGAGGGACTAGCAGAAAAAACATTCAGTACTTC.

This clonotype has just a few counts. The CDR3 DNA follows: TGTGCCACCAGCAGAGATGGGGTAAACATTCAGTACTTC. Translated: CATSRDGVNIQYF. The chain uses TRBV15 and TRBJ2-4, with D hard to call. CDR1 LNHNV and CDR2 YYDKDF come from the germline V gene (reference sequence). V was shortened by 0 bases and J by 6 bases, with 6 bases between the two germline ends. This CDR3 contains 13 residues.

This clonotype appeared many times. The chain uses TRBV6-2 or TRBV6-3 and TRBJ1-2, with a tentative D call TRBD1 (5 bases). The CDR3 is made up of 15 amino acids. The V and J ends lost 0 bases and 0 bases respectively, with 8 bases between them. Germline lookup yields CDR1 MNHEY and CDR2 SVGEGT. The CDR3 spells CASSYSTEANYGYTF. The CDR3 bases are TGTGCCAGCAGTTACTCGACAGAAGCTAACTATGGCTACACCTTC.

This clonotype was recorded many times. The chain uses TRBV20-1 and TRBJ2-7, with D unclear. The CDR3 is made up of 15 amino acids. The V gene lost 6 bases and the J gene lost 0 bases, with 18 bases spanning the gap. CDR1 and CDR2 from the germline V gene are DFQATT and SNEGSKA (reference sequence). In DNA, the CDR3 is TGCAGTGCCCTAAGGGCCGACGGAAACTCCTACGAGCAGTACTTC. Translating it yields CSALRADGNSYEQYF.

This clonotype appeared a few times. The chain couples TRBV4-1 to TRBJ2-7; 7 bases are shared with TRBD2. CDR1 is MGHRA and CDR2 is YSYEKL in the germline V gene. CDR3 length: 15 residues. After removal of 1 base from V and 4 bases from J, the junction contained 7 bases not matched to a gene. The CDR3 nucleotides are TGCGCCAGCAGCCAAGGCAACCGGGACTATTACGAGCAGTACTTC. It encodes CASSQGNRDYYEQYF.

This clonotype was detected a few times. The rearrangement joins TRBV9 to TRBJ2-7; 8 bases are shared with TRBD2. Per germline, CDR1 SGDLS and CDR2 YYNGEE. The CDR3 extends over 14 amino acids. V lost 0 bases and J lost 5; bases outside the gene matches: 4. CDR3 amino acids: CASSVGRAGDEQYF. The CDR3 nucleotides read TGTGCCAGCAGCGTAGGAAGAGCGGGGGACGAGCAGTACTTC.

In its sample, this clonotype was seen a few times. The V gene is TRBV9, the J gene TRBJ2-2; D unresolved. Deletions cut 0 bases from V and 0 bases from J, with 6 bases between. CDR3 length: 15 amino acids. Germline V gene data show CDR1 as SGDLS and CDR2 as YYNGEE. CDR3 DNA sequence: TGTGCCAGCAGCGTAGAGAGCGCGAACACCGGGGAGCTGTTTTTT. This encodes CASSVESANTGELFF. Full variable domain (outside the CDR3, taken from reference TRBV9 and TRBJ2-2): DSGVTQTPKHLITATGQRVTLRCSPRSGDLSVYWYQQSLDQGLQFLIQYYNGEERAKGNILERFSAQQFPDLHSELNLSSLELGDSALYFCASSVESANTGELFFGEGSRLTVL.

This clonotype was observed at least ten times. This rearrangement joins TRBV2 to TRBJ1-2; 9 bases match TRBD1. CDR1 SNHLY and CDR2 FYNNEI come from the germline V gene. The CDR3 has 16 amino acids. V shed 2 bases and J 2 bases; nucleotides not matched to a gene: 6. The CDR3 reads CASSELGQGSNYGYTF. In DNA form, the CDR3 reads TGTGCCAGCAGTGAATTGGGACAGGGATCGAACTATGGCTACACCTTC.

With respect to this clonotype: A much larger clone differs by one base, so this may be a read error. The rearrangement uses TRBV30 and TRBJ2-5; possibly TRBD2 for D (5 bases). This CDR3 region has 13 residues. Germline assignment: CDR1 GTSNPN and CDR2 SVGIG (reference sequence). The CDR3 DNA is TGTGCCCGGAGTGTACTCGGAGGACAGACCCAGTACTTC. Encoded protein: CARSVLGGQTQYF. The full variable domain, its missing parts supplied by reference TRBV30 and TRBJ2-5, is SQTIHQWPATLVQPVGSPLSLECTVEGTSNPNLYWYRQAAGRGLQLLFYSVGIGQISSEVPQNLSASRPQDRQFILSSKKLLLSDSGFYLCARSVLGGQTQYFGPGTRLLVL.

The table lists this clonotype with many counts. The chain employs TRBV20-1 and TRBJ2-7, with D perhaps TRBD1 or TRBD2 (5 bases each). The length of the CDR3 is 16 residues. Between the trimmed V and J ends, which lost 0 bases and 4 bases, there was a span of 19 bases. Germline loops: CDR1 DFQATT, CDR2 SNEGSKA (reference sequence). CDR3 DNA: TGCAGTGCTAGAGATCGGGAACGGGTGGGGCTATACGAGCAGTACTTC. This gives the protein CSARDRERVGLYEQYF.

The genes are TRBV7-9 and TRBJ2-4; no firm D call. The CDR3 contains 12 residues. Germline loops: CDR1 SEHNR, CDR2 FQNEAQ (reference sequence). V lost 1 base and J lost 10, with 8 bases in between. CDR3: CASSLVEDIQYF. The CDR3 bases are TGTGCCAGCAGCTTAGTCGAGGATATTCAGTACTTC.

The rearrangement uses TRBV5-6 and TRBJ1-4, with unresolved D. The germline V gene has CDR1 SGHDT and CDR2 YYEEEE. Trimming pared 4 bases from V and 8 bases from J, leaving 18 bases between. The CDR3 spans 15 residues. CDR3 in DNA: TGTGCCAGCAGCCCCGACCCTAGGGCGGGGGAAAAACTGTTTTTT. Translated: CASSPDPRAGEKLFF.

This clonotype was detected many times. CDR3: CASSYDSTGTAQETQYF. The CDR3 coding sequence is TGTGCCAGCAGTTACGATTCGACCGGGACAGCACAAGAGACCCAGTACTTC. The genes are TRBV12-3 or TRBV12-4 and TRBJ2-5, with 7 nucleotides matching TRBD1. This CDR3 spans 17 amino acids. The junction had 13 bases not matched to a gene; V was cut back by 4 bases and J by 2 bases.

The chain recombines TRBV6-1 with TRBJ2-7, with TRBD2 matching 9 bases. Germline V gene lookup returns CDR1 MNHNS and CDR2 SASEGT. The CDR3 runs to 14 residues. Unmatched junction bases numbered 7, after V lost 7 bases and J lost 3 bases. Written as DNA, the CDR3 is TGTGCCAGCATCACCTGGACTAGCGTCTACGAGCAGTACTTC. Encoded protein: CASITWTSVYEQYF.

This clonotype was observed many times. The V gene is TRBV11-2, the J gene TRBJ2-5; 8 bases fit TRBD2. This CDR3 has 18 amino acids. Trimming cost V 2 bases and J 5 bases; bases outside gene matches: 16. Germline-derived CDR1 and CDR2 are SGHAT and FQNNGV. The DNA of the CDR3 is TGTGCCAGCAGCTTAAGGGGGTCGGTAGCGGGAATTCGGGAGACCCAGTACTTC. Translating gives CASSLRGSVAGIRETQYF.

The chain employs TRBV19 and TRBJ2-7, with D perhaps matching TRBD2 (6 bases). The CDR3 runs 13 residues. Germline lookup yields CDR1 LNHDA and CDR2 SQIVND (reference sequence). V lost 6 bases and J 2 bases, leaving 11 bases between the germline ends. The CDR3 reads CASSAGLTYEQYF. CDR3 in DNA: TGTGCCAGTAGCGCGGGGCTTACCTACGAGCAGTACTTC.